The source of this T cell receptor (beta chain) is a study of T-cell reconstitution after alpha-beta-depleted transplantation in children (dated by TCRdb to 2016 to 2017). Regarding the study in general: T-cell immune reconstitution after TCRalphabeta/CD19-depleted allogeneic hematopoietic cell transplantation in children was quantitatively tracked in the study by means of TCR repertoire profiling.

This clonotype appeared many times. What this receptor recognizes is not known. Within one base of it there is no much larger clone, and no base qualities were kept. Library preparation used PCR. The run used an Illumina HiSeq 2500. To normalize quantification of the TCRbeta repertoire, the TCR libraries were built with molecular barcoding that relied on unique molecular identifiers. TCRdb passed the public sequencing reads through fastp at Q25 and MiXCR, retaining productive beta sequences. Entries that share a CDR3 protein sequence are merged under the most common genes and DNA. This sample comprises 490,000 or so distinct CDR3 sequences, approximately 13% of them detected only once. Clones ranked in the top ten supply approximately 5.4% of the sample. A distance of 8 bases separates the germline ends of V and J, which lose 3 bases and 2 bases respectively. From its cysteine to its phenylalanine, the CDR3 spans 13 amino acids. CDR3 DNA only is kept here, 39 bases in frame from base 1. Reading the germline V gene gives CDR1 SQVTM and CDR2 ANQGSEA.

This receptor chain uses TRBV29-1 and TRBJ2-1, with a tentative D gene TRBD1 over 6 matching bases. The sample was PBMCs from the stem cell graft donor, taken from the stem cell graft. This clonotype was sampled from a human donor who donated a stem cell graft to a child with combined immunodeficiency. The base sequence is TGCAGCGTTGATAGGGGGACCTACAATGAGCAGTTCTTC. It encodes CSVDRGTYNEQFF.